The sequence of this T cell receptor beta chain was determined in a study of cytomegalovirus exposure and HLA in healthy donors (dated by TCRdb to 2015 to 2018). Concerning the study at large: An earlier analysis of some 600 of the donors reported around 280 Gb of sequence data and roughly 120 million unique TCR beta sequences obtained from about 170 million T cells. An early release covering more than 500 HLA-typed donors comprised about 300 gigabases of sequencing data and around 85 million unique TCR sequences. The genetic ancestry cluster associated with self-reported Caucasian donors included about 81% of the 300 to 400 genotyped donors. The study aimed to test whether signatures of past pathogen exposure could be identified by cataloging public T cell receptors. The T cell repertoires of about 700 subjects were profiled by immunosequencing and related to cytomegalovirus serostatus. Along with the roughly 700-subject first cohort, a separate validation cohort of over a hundred different subjects was used. The study combined high-throughput TCR immunosequencing, statistical association of individual TCRs with disease status, and machine learning to predict cytomegalovirus infection status. A later analysis re-examined previously published TCR beta repertoires from hundreds of donors and added high-resolution HLA genotyping to investigate patterns of TCR occurrence. The later analysis used no new phenotypic data to find candidate immune exposures, relying instead on TCR beta sequences and their occurrence across donors. An earlier analysis of several hundred of the donors applied high-throughput TCR beta sequencing to assess whether each TCR beta V gene segment acted as functional or pseudogenic. Alongside the repertoire data, information on donor age, sex, ethnicity and CMV serostatus was compiled. A later genetic analysis took genome-wide SNP genotypes for about 55% of the 666 donors and used that subset as a discovery cohort. Every repertoire in the discovery cohort had been generated on one and the same sequencing platform. Class I and class II HLA loci were covered by the typing at four-digit resolution. Typing coverage varied by locus: about 629-640 donors for A, B, C, DRB1 and DQB1; approximately 560 for DQA1; about 590 for DPA1; more than 450 for DPB1. Roughly five DR-DQ haplotypes were treated as single units for association and clustering because of strong linkage in the cohort. Among around 400 genotyped donors of the cohort, an average of about 240,000 unique TCR beta nucleotide sequences were sequenced per donor, roughly 20% of them non-productive. Broad study findings and their caveats: In a later analysis, several top co-occurrence clusters were reported to appear linked to parvovirus B19, influenza, CMV and Epstein-Barr virus. In vitro tests confirmed that a few of the cytomegalovirus-associated TCR beta chains recognize cytomegalovirus antigens. The study gave a list of 150 to 200 TCR beta chains associated with cytomegalovirus. According to the authors, the approach could potentially be generalized to other disease states and immunological phenotypes. This cohort had only TCR beta chains sequenced, and the lack of alpha or paired-chain data limited which features could be detected. Roughly uniform sequencing depth across donors was assumed in presence/absence analyses, although this assumption may not hold. Cytomegalovirus status was reported to be diagnosed by the classifier with high specificity and sensitivity in both the original and validation cohorts. A further reported finding was that TCR beta sequences accurately predicted the HLA-A and HLA-B alleles for most subjects in the first cohort. In an earlier analysis of under 600 of the donors, most TCR beta V segments were observed in productive rearrangements about 90% or about 30% of the time, broadly matching IMGT annotations. The earlier analysis of about 600 of the donors excluded some 16 rarely observed V segments, including chromosome 9 orphons, because counts were too low. In a later analysis, some 18,000 TCR beta sequences were associated with specific HLA alleles at a false discovery rate of 0.05. The sequencing pipeline was judged likely to have produced a cluster of highly shared sequence variants as a technical artifact. While some public TCRs were present in many individuals, most TCR sequences turned up only very rarely across donors. Because some donors lacked HLA typing at each locus, the association tests relied only on the typed subset. An association between a missense DCLRE1C variant and V-gene and J-gene trimming of TCR beta chains was found in a later genetic analysis and replicated in an independent cohort. In a later analysis, most CMV-associated TCR beta chains were found to appear HLA-restricted, with HLA associations seemingly driven largely by CMV exposure. Linkage disequilibrium might explain the correlated functional status among segregating V segments, but an unknown experimental factor could not be ruled out. CMV serostatus was the only immune exposure information available for the cohort. The 87-base-pair reads could not distinguish some IMGT-functional V segments, including TRBV6-2 and TRBV6-3, so those segments were excluded. In a later analysis, HLA-associated TCR beta chains were found to be more clonally expanded and to have lower generation probabilities than equally common non-associated chains. According to a later genetic analysis, donors in an Asian-associated ancestry cluster had fewer N-insertions in productive TCRs than the roughly 670-donor mean. Strong co-occurrence of HLA alleles, especially DR and DQ, made assigning TCR associations to individual alleles difficult. According to a later analysis, TCR association rates differed among HLA loci, with DRB1 alleles showing the most associated TCRs and HLA-C alleles showing the fewest.

Inclusive of the bounding cysteine and phenylalanine, the CDR3 is 14 residues long. The sequence is cut down to CDR3 DNA, 42 bases in frame from base 1. Cut back by 6 bases and 2 bases, the V and J ends lie 14 bases apart. CDR1 and CDR2 (MGHDK, SYGVNS) derive from the germline V gene. With respect to this clone: It has no known antigen specificity. Base qualities are not recorded, but no much larger clone differs from it by a single base.

The cohort comprised 550 to 700 healthy bone marrow donors. Cohort members were all nominally healthy when sampled, although unrecorded immune exposures were likely present. The donor was CMV seropositive and was included in the group of some 290 seropositive cohort members. A peripheral blood sample was provided by each donor, and peripheral blood mononuclear cells were used for TCR beta sequencing. Genomic DNA extraction from the blood cell samples was performed with the Qiagen DNeasy Blood Extraction Kit. Libraries were constructed by the immunoSEQ multiplex PCR assay. The multiplex PCR relied on a mix of 60 forward primers for TCR Vbeta segments and 13 reverse primers for TCR Jbeta segments. Amplification of the CDR3 region of rearranged TCR beta genes was performed with a multiplex PCR assay on genomic DNA. On the Illumina HiSeq System, the amplified TCR beta libraries were sequenced as 87-base-pair reads. In the original analysis: A later analysis counted around 72 million unique TCR beta chains across the 690 or so repertoires, and roughly 11 million of these chains were shared by at least two donors. Raw reads were error-corrected and collapsed into unique sequences by a nearest-neighbor algorithm in which closely related sequences were merged to remove PCR and sequencing errors. V, D and J gene segments were assigned by aligning CDR3 sequences to IMGT reference sequences. For a sequence to be retained, a match of at least six nucleotides to both a V gene segment and a J gene segment was required. Rearrangements were classified as productive when the CDR3 lacked stop codons and remained in frame with V and J, and all other rearrangements were classified as non-productive. CDR3 was defined according to IMGT convention as the region running from the second conserved V-encoded cysteine to the conserved J-encoded phenylalanine. The earlier analysis of a few hundred of the donors excluded any sequence lacking an unambiguous match to a single V gene segment. An earlier analysis of over 450 of the donors classified V segments as functional when productive rearrangements were above 56.7% and as segregating when the standard deviation between donors was above 5%. A statistical classification framework was built for diagnosing cytomegalovirus status from the catalog of TCR beta chain sequences. V and J gene assignment, in a later analysis, came from comparing TCR nucleotide sequences with IMGT/GENE-DB human TR gene sequences. Using the TCRdist pipeline, a later analysis assigned CDR3 sequences along with most-parsimonious VDJ recombination scenarios. In a later analysis, each TCR beta chain was defined by its CDR3 amino acid sequence together with its V-gene family, and reads without a unique V-gene family were excluded. A later analysis removed roughly 590 highly shared, low-generation-probability nucleotide sequences to deal with suspected cross-contamination and a sequencing artifact. In a later analysis, a clonal expansion index for each public chain was calculated from normalized within-repertoire ranks of inferred template counts. Generation probabilities in a later analysis came from a VDJ recombination model fitted to out-of-frame rearrangements, and those results were checked against IGoR. Hypergeometric tests were used in a later analysis to score TCR-TCR, TCR-HLA and TCR-CMV co-occurrence, with a repertoire-size bias correction applied to the TCR pairs. A later analysis estimated false discovery rates by permuting HLA or CMV assignments 20 times. In a later analysis, co-occurring TCRs were grouped using DBSCAN, with TCRdist sequence similarity added in when clustering inside HLA-allele-positive subsets. Repertoires with fewer than 30,000 or more than 120,000 public chains, plus five repertoires with anomalous nucleotide sharing, were excluded from co-occurrence clustering. TCRdb retrieved this table from immuneACCESS and kept in-frame rearrangements only. Not all clones are present; in checked studies, unresolved V genes account for under half, and no reason is known for the remainder. From that table come the V and J calls and clone size; the DNA was used to work out D and trimming. The sample yields under 150,000 clones; approximately 70% were counted once. The top ten clones comprise more than 2.5% of the sample.

The sequence was collected from a woman aged 55-75 years in good health and CMV-seropositive. Sequences were obtained from PBMCs. The V and J genes are TRBV25-1 and TRBJ2-7, with TRBD1 tentatively as D gene (6 bases match). CDR3 region: CASSSSQGPYEQYF. The nucleotide sequence is given as TGTGCCAGCAGCTCTAGTCAGGGGCCCTACGAGCAGTACTTC.